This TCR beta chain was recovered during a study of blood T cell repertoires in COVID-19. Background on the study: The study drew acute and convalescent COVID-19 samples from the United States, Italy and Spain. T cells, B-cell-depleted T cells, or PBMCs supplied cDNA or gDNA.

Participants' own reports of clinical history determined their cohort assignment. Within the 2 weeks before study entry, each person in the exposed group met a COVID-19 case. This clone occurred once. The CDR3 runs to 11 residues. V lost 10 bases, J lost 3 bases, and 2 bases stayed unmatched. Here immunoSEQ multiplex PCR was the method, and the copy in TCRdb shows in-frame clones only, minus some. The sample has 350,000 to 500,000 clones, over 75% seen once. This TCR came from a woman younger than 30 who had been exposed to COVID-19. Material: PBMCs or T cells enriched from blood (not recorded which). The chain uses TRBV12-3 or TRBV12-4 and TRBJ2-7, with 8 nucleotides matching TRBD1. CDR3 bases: TGTGCCATTGGACAGGGCTACGAGCAGTACTTC. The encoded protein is CAIGQGYEQYF.